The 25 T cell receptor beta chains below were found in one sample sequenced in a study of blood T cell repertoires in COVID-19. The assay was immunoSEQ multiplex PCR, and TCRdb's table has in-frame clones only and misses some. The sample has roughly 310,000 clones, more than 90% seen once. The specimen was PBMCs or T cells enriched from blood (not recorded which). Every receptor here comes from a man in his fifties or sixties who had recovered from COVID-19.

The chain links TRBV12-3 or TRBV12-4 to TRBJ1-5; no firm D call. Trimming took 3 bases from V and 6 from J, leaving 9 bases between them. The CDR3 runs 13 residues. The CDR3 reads CASSLSSGQPQHF. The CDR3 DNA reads TGTGCCAGCAGTTTGAGTTCCGGTCAGCCCCAGCATTTT.

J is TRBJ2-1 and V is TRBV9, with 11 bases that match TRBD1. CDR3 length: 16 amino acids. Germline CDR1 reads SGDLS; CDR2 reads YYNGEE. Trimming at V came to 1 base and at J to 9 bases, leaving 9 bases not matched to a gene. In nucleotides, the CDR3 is TGTGCCAGCAGCGTAAGGGACAGGGGGGCGACAGGTGAGCAGTTCTTC. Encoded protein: CASSVRDRGATGEQFF.

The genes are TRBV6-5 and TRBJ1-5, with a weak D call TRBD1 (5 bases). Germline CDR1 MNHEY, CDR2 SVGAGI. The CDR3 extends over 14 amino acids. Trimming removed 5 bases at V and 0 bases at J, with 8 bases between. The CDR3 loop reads CASSQGGSNQPQHF. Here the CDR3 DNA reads TGTGCCAGCAGTCAGGGCGGTAGCAATCAGCCCCAGCATTTT.

The chain's CDR3 is CATSAEGNQPQHF. The CDR3 coding sequence is TGTGCCACCAGTGCCGAGGGCAATCAGCCCCAGCATTTT. The chain links TRBV15 to TRBJ1-5; no definite D call. Germline CDR1 LNHNV, CDR2 YYDKDF (reference sequence). With 6 bases removed from V and 2 bases from J, the gap between germline ends came to 8 bases. CDR3 size: 13 residues.

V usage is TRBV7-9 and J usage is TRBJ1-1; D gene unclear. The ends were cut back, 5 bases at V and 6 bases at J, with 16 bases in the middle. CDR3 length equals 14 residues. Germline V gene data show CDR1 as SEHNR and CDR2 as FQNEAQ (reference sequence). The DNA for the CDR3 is TGTGCCAGCAGCCGAGGCACCTCTCCCCCTGAAGCTTTCTTT. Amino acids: CASSRGTSPPEAFF. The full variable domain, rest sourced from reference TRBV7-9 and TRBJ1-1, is DTGVSQNPRHKITKRGQNVTFRCDPISEHNRLYWYRQTLGQGPEFLTYFQNEAQLEKSRLLSDRFSAERPKGSFSTLEIQRTEQGDSAMYLCASSRGTSPPEAFFGQGTRLTVV.

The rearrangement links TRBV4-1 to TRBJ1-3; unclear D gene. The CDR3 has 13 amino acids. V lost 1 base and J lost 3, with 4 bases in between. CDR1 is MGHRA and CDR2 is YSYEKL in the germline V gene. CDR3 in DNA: TGCGCCAGCAGCCAAGGCGTTGGAAACACCATATATTTT. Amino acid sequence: CASSQGVGNTIYF.

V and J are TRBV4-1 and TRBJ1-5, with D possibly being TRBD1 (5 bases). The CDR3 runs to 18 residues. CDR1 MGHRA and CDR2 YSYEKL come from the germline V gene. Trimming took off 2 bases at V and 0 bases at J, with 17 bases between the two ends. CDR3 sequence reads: CASSQRSMTEYSNQPQHF. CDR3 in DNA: TGCGCCAGCAGCCAAAGAAGTATGACAGAGTATAGCAATCAGCCCCAGCATTTT.

CDR3 amino acids: CASSGTANEKLFF. The CDR3 bases are TGTGCCAGTAGCGGGACAGCTAATGAAAAACTGTTTTTT. V usage is TRBV19 and J usage is TRBJ1-4; 7 positions match TRBD1. This CDR3 spans 13 amino acids. V gave up 6 bases and J gave up 3 bases; unmatched junction bases: 1. Per the germline V gene, CDR1 is LNHDA and CDR2 is SQIVND (reference sequence).

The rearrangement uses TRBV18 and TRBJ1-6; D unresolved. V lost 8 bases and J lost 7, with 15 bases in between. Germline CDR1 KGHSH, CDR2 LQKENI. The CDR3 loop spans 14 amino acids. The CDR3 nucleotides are TGTGCCAGCGCGGAGAAAGAACTAAATTCACCCCTCCACTTT. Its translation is CASAEKELNSPLHF.

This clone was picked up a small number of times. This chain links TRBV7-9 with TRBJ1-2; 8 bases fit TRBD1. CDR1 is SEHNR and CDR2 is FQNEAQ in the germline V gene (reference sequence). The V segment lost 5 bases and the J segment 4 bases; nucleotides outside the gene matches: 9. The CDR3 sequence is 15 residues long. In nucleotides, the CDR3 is TGTGCCAGCAGCCCCCGGACAGGGCAAAGCTATGGCTACACCTTC. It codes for CASSPRTGQSYGYTF. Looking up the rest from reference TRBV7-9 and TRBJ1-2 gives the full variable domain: DTGVSQNPRHKITKRGQNVTFRCDPISEHNRLYWYRQTLGQGPEFLTYFQNEAQLEKSRLLSDRFSAERPKGSFSTLEIQRTEQGDSAMYLCASSPRTGQSYGYTFGSGTRLTVV.

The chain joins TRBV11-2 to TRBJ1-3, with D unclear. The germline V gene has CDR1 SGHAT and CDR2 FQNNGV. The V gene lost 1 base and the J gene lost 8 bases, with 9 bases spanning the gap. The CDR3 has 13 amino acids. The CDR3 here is CASSLVGRHTIYF. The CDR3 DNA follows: TGTGCCAGCAGCTTAGTTGGGCGACACACCATATATTTT.

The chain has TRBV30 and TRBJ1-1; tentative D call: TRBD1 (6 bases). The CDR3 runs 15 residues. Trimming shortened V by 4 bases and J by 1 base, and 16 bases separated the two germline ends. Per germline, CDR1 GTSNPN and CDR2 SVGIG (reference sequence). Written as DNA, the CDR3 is TGTGCCTGGATTGCGGGCAGGGGAACGAACACTGAAGCTTTCTTT. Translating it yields CAWIAGRGTNTEAFF.

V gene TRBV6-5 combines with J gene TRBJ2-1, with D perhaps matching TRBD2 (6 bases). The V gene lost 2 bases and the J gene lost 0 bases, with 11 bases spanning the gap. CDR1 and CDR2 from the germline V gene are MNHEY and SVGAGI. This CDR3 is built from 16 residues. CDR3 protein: CASSYSSGSSYNEQFF. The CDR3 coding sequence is TGTGCCAGCAGTTACAGTAGCGGAAGCTCCTACAATGAGCAGTTCTTC.

The CDR3 DNA reads as TGCGCCAGCAGGGACAGGCGCGACACCGGGGAGCTGTTTTTT. Protein product: CASRDRRDTGELFF. The chain combines TRBV10-1 with TRBJ2-2, with 7 nucleotides matching TRBD1. V lost 6 bases and J lost 3; bases outside the gene matches: 4. This CDR3 region has 14 residues. The germline CDR1 and CDR2 sequences are WNHNN and SYGVQD (reference sequence).

CDR3 amino acids: CATSSQGASYEQYF. The DNA of the CDR3 is TGTGCCACCAGTTCTCAGGGCGCCTCCTACGAGCAGTACTTC. The chain couples TRBV24-1 to TRBJ2-7; a possible D gene is TRBD1 (5 bases). The V gene's germline CDR1 is KGHDR and CDR2 SFDVKD. CDR3 size: 14 residues. Trimming cost V 6 bases and J 0 bases, with 11 bases left between them.

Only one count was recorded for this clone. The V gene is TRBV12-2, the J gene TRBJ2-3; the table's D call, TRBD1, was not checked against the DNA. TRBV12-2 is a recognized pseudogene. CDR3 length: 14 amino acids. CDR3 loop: CASRSHLQGNTQYF. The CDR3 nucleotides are TGTGCAAGTCGCTCGCACCTGCAGGGGAATACGCAGTATTTT.

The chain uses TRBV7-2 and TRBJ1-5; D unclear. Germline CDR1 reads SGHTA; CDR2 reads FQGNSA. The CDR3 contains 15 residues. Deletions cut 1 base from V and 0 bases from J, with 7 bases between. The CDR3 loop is CASSLGGSSNQPQHF. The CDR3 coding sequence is TGTGCCAGCAGCTTAGGTGGGAGTAGCAATCAGCCCCAGCATTTT.

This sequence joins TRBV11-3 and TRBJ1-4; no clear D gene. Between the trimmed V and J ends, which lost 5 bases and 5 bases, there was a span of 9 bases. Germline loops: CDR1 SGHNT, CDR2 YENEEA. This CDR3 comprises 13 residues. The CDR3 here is CASSRVQNEKLFF. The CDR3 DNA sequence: TGTGCCAGCAGCAGAGTGCAAAATGAAAAACTGTTTTTT.

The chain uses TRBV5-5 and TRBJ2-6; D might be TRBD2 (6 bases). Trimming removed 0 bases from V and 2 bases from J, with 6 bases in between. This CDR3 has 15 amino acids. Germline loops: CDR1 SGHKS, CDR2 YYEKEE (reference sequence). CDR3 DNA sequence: TGTGCCAGCAGCTTGGGCGGGACTGGGGCCAACGTCCTGACTTTC. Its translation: CASSLGGTGANVLTF.

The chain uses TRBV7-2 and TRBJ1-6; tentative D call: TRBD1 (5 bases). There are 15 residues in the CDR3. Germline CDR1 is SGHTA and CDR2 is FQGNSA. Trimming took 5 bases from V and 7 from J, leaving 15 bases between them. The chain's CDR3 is CASSALGGRNSPLHF. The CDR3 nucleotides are TGTGCCAGCAGCGCCCTCGGGGGGAGGAATTCACCCCTCCACTTT.

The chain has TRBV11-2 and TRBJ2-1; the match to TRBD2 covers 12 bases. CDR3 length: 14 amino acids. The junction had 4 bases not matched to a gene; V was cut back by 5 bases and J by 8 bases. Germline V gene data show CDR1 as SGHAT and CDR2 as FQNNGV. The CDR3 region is CASSVTSGSDEQFF. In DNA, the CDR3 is TGTGCCAGCAGCGTGACTAGCGGGAGCGATGAGCAGTTCTTC.

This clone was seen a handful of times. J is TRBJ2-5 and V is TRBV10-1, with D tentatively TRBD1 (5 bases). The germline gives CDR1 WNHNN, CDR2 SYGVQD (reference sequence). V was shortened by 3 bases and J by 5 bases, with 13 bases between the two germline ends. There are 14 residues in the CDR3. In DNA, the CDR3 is TGCGCCAGCAGTGAAGGCAGGGCCAGGGAGACCCAGTACTTC. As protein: CASSEGRARETQYF.

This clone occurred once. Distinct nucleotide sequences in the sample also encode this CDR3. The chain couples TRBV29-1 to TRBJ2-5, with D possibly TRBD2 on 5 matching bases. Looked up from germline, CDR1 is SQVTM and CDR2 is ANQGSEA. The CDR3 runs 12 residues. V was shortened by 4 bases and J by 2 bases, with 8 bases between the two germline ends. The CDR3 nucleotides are TGCAGCGTTGTTCGGGGACAAGAGACCCAGTACTTC. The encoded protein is CSVVRGQETQYF.

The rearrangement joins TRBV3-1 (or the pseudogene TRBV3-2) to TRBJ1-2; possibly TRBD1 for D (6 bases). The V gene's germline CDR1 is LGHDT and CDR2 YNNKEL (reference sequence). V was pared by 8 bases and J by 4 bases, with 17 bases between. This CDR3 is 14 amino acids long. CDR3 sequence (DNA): TGTGCCAGCTCCTCTTCGGGACAACTCTATGGCTACACCTTC. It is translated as CASSSSGQLYGYTF.

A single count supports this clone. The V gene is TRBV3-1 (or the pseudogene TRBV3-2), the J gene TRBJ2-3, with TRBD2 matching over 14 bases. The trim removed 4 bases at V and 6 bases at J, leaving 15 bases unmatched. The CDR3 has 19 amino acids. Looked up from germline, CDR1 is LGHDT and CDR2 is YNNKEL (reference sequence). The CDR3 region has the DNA TGTGCCAGCAGCCCCCACCGGGGACTAGCGGGAGTTTCCTATGATACGCAGTATTTT. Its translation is CASSPHRGLAGVSYDTQYF.